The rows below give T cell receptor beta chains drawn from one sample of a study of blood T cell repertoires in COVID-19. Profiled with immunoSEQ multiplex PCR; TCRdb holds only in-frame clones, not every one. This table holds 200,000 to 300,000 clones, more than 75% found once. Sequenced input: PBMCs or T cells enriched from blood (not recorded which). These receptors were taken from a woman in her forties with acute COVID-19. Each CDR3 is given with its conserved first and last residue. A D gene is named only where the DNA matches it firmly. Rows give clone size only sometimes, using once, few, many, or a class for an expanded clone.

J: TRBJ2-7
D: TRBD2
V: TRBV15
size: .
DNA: TGTGCCACCAGCAGAGATGTCGGGCTAGCGGGATCCTGGGGGTCCTACGAGCAGTACTTC
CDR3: CATSRDVGLAGSWGSYEQYF

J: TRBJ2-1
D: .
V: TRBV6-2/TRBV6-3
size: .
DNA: TGTGCCAGCAGTTATGACAGGGTAGGCGGGAACTCCTACAATGAGCAGTTCTTC
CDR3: CASSYDRVGGNSYNEQFF

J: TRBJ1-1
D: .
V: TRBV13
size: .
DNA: TGTGCCAGCAGCGCGCAGGGGACTGAAGCTTTCTTT
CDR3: CASSAQGTEAFF

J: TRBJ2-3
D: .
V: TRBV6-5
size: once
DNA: TGTGCCAGCAGTTACGACTCCACAGATACGCAGTATTTT
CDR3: CASSYDSTDTQYF

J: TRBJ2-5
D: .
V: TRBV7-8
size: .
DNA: TGTGCCAGCAGCTTTCGGGAACGCCAAGAGACCCAGTACTTC
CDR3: CASSFRERQETQYF

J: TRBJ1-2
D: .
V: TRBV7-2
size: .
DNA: TGTGCCAGCAGCTTAGCGGGGGGTGGTATCTATGGCTACACCTTC
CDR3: CASSLAGGGIYGYTF

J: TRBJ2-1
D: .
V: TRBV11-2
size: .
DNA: TGTGCCAGCAGCCTTGACAGATACAATGAGCAGTTCTTC
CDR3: CASSLDRYNEQFF

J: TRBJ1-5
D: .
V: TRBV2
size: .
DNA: TGTGCCAGCAGTGAAAGTAAGGGGGAAATTCAGCCCCAGCATTTT
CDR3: CASSESKGEIQPQHF

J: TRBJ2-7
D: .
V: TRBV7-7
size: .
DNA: TGTGCTAGCAGCTTATTTCTGGGCCCTTCCTACGAGCAGTACTTC
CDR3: CASSLFLGPSYEQYF

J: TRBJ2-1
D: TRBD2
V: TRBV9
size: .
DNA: TGTGCCAGCAGCTTACTAGCGGGAAGCCACAATGAGCAGTTCTTC
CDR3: CASSLLAGSHNEQFF

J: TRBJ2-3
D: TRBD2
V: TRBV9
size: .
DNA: TGTGCCAGCAGCCCAGCGGGGGCCAGCACAGATACGCAGTATTTT
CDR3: CASSPAGASTDTQYF

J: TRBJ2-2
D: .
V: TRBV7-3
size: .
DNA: TGTGCCAGCAGCTTAGGGACAAAGGGCACCGGGGAGCTGTTTTTT
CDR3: CASSLGTKGTGELFF

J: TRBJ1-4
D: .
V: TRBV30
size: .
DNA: TGTGCCTGGAGTCACGCGGGGGGCGAAAAACTGTTTTTT
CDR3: CAWSHAGGEKLFF

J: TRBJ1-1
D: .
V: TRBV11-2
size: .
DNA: TGTGCCAGCAGCCGGTATACGAACACTGAAGCTTTCTTT
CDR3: CASSRYTNTEAFF

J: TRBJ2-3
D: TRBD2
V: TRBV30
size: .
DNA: TGTGCCTGGAGGACTAGCGGGGCTAATACGCAGTATTTT
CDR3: CAWRTSGANTQYF

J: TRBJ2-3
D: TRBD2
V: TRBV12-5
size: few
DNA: TGTGCTAGTGGATCCAGGACTAGTCCCCGGGCAGATACGCAGTATTTT
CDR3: CASGSRTSPRADTQYF